This TCR beta chain emerged from a study of shared clonotypes between healthy human individuals. This clone appeared a single time. CDR1 and CDR2 (germline): SGHKS, YYEKEE (reference sequence). The V end was cut by 4 bases, the J end by 11 bases, with 13 bases between. The CDR3 totals 11 residues. Naive CD8 isolation took CD45RO-negative cells positively selected for CCR7 and excluded terminally differentiated effector memory CD45RA+ cells. Donors were Caucasian adults residing in Nashville, Tennessee, USA. Some clones are missing from TCRdb's copy, which holds only in-frame ones; the method was immunoSEQ multiplex PCR. Of hundreds of thousands of clones listed, approximately 96% were seen once; the top ten hold 0.11%.

Sequences were obtained from naive CD8+ T cells sorted from blood. The receptor comes from a woman aged 25 to 39 in good health. The V and J genes are TRBV5-5 and TRBJ2-7; D is ambiguous. The CDR3 coding sequence is TGTGCCAGCAGCAAGACGGACCGGGAGTACTTC. Amino acids: CASSKTDREYF.